The 5 T cell receptor beta chains below all came from one sample that was sequenced in a study of naive and memory T cell subsets. Four PCR rounds used nested alpha and beta constant region primers plus the SP2 primer. TCRdb analysed the UMI-ligation and nested PCR reads with MiXCR anew, one entry per CDR3 protein. The sample lists 25,000 to 30,000 distinct CDR3 sequences, over 4% occurring once. An oligonucleotide containing a UMI was ligated to the 3' end of TCR cDNA. Sequencing was carried out using blood. The receptor set was obtained from an adult in good health.

This clonotype was detected many times. The CDR3 nucleotides are TGTGCCAGCAGTTATGGGGCGGATGGCTACACCTTC. Its translation: CASSYGADGYTF. The rearrangement joins TRBV6-5 to TRBJ1-2, with D perhaps TRBD1 (5 bases). CDR3 length: 12 amino acids. Per germline, CDR1 MNHEY and CDR2 SVGAGI. V gave up 3 bases and J gave up 6 bases, with 8 bases separating them.

This clonotype was found many times. The chain couples TRBV6-5 to TRBJ1-4; TRBD1 aligns across 7 bases. The junction had 6 bases not matched to a gene; V was cut back by 9 bases and J by 8 bases. In germline, CDR1 is MNHEY, CDR2 SVGAGI. This CDR3 contains 12 residues. CDR3 sequence: CASQGGTEKLFF. CDR3 sequence (DNA): TGTGCCAGTCAGGGGGGCACGGAAAAACTGTTTTTT.

There are many counts of this clonotype. J is TRBJ2-7 and V is TRBV4-3, with no clear D. Germline loops: CDR1 LGHNA, CDR2 YSLEER. The CDR3 sequence is 14 residues long. Trimming took off 0 bases at V and 2 bases at J, with 8 bases between the two ends. This CDR3 reads CASSQDRTAYEQYF. CDR3 in DNA: TGCGCCAGCAGCCAAGATCGGACCGCCTACGAGCAGTACTTC.

At least ten counts were recorded for this clonotype. This rearrangement joins TRBV2 to TRBJ2-7; unclear D gene. Deletions cut 6 bases from V and 10 bases from J, with 13 bases between. Germline V lookup: CDR1 SNHLY, CDR2 FYNNEI. The CDR3 extends over 11 amino acids. In DNA, the CDR3 is TGTGCCAGCAGCCCGAAAGTAACCCAGTACTTC. Encoded protein: CASSPKVTQYF.

This clonotype was found many times. V gene TRBV19 combines with J gene TRBJ1-1; a possible D gene is TRBD1 (6 bases). The CDR3 is 14 residues long. Between the trimmed V and J ends, which lost 9 bases and 5 bases, there was a span of 19 bases. Germline CDR1 and CDR2: LNHDA and SQIVND (reference sequence). CDR3 sequence (DNA): TGTGCCAGCACACTAAAACAGGGAGGGACTGAAGCTTTCTTT. Translating gives CASTLKQGGTEAFF. Drawing the rest from reference TRBV19 and TRBJ1-1, the complete variable domain is DGGITQSPKYLFRKEGQNVTLSCEQNLNHDAMYWYRQDPGQGLRLIYYSQIVNDFQKGDIAEGYSVSREKKESFPLTVTSAQKNPTAFYLCASTLKQGGTEAFFGQGTRLTVV.